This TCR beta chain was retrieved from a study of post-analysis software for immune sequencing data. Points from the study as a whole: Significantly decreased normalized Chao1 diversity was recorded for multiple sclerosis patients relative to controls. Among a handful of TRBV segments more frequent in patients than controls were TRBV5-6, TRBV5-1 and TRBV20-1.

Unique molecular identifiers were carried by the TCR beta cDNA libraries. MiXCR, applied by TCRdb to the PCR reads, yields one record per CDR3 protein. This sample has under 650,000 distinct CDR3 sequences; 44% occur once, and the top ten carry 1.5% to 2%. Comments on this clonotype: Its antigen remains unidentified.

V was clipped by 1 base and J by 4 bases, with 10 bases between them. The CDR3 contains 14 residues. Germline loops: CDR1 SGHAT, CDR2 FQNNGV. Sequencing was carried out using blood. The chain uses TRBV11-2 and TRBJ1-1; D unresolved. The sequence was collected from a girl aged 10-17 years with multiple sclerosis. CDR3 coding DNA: TGTGCCAGCAGCTTAGGGCCCCTCGGCACTGAAGCTTTCTTT. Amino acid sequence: CASSLGPLGTEAFF.